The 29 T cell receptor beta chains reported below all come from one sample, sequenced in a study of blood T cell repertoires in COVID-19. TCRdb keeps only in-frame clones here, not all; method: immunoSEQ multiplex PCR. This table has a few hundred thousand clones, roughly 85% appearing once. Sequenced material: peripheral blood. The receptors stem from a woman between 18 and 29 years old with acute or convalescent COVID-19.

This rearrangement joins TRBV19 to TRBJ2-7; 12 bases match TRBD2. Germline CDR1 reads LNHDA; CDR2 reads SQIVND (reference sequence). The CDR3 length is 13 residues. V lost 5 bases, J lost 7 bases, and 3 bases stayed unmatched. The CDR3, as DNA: TGTGCCAGTAGTTGGCTAGCGGGAGGGGAGCAGTACTTC. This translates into CASSWLAGGEQYF.

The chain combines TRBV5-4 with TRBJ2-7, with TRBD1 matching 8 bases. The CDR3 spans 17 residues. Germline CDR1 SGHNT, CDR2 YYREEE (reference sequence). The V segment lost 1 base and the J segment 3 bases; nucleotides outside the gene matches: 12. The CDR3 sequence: CASSLIKQGAPLYEQYF. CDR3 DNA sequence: TGTGCCAGCAGCTTGATAAAGCAGGGGGCGCCCCTCTACGAGCAGTACTTC.

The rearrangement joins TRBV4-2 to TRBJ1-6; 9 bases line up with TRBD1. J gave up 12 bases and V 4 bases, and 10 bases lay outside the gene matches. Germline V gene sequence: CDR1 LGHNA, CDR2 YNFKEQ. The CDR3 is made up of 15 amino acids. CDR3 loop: CASSLAPGQGEPLHF. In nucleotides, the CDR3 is TGTGCCAGCAGCCTCGCTCCGGGACAGGGTGAACCCCTCCACTTT.

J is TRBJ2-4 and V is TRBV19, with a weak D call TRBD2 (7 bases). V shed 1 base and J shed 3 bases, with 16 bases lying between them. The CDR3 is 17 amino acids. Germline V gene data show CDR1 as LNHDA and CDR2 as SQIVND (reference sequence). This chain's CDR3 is CASSIGGGGGGKNIQYF. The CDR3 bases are TGTGCCAGTAGTATAGGAGGGGGGGGCGGTGGCAAAAACATTCAGTACTTC.

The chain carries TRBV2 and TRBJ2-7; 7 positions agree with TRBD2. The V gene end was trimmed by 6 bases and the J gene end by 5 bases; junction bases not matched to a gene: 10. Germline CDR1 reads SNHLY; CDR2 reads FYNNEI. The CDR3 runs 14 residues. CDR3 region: CASSATGGPHEQYF. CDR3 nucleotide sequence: TGTGCCAGCAGCGCGACGGGGGGTCCACACGAGCAGTACTTC.

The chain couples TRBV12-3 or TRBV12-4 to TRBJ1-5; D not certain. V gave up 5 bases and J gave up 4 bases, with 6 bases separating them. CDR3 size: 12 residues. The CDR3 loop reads CASSIQNQPQHF. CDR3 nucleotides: TGTGCCAGCAGTATCCAGAATCAGCCCCAGCATTTT.

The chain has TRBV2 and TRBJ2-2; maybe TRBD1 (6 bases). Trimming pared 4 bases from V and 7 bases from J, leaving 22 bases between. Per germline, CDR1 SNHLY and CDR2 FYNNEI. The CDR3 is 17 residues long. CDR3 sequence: CASSGGTGTIRGGELFF. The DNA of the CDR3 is TGTGCCAGCAGTGGGGGAACAGGGACGATAAGAGGCGGGGAGCTGTTTTTT.

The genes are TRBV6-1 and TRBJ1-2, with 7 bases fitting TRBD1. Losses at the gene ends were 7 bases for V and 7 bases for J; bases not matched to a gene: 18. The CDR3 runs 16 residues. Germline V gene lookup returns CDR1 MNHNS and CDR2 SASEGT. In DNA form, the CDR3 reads TGTGCCAGCATTGATAGCTCCGGAACAGGGGTATTTGGCTACACCTTC. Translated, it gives CASIDSSGTGVFGYTF.

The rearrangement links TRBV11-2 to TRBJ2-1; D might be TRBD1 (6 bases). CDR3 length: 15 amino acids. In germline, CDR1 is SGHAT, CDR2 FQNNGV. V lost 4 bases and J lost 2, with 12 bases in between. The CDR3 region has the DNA TGTGCCAGCAGCTCCTATTCAGGGGCCTACAATGAGCAGTTCTTC. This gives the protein CASSSYSGAYNEQFF.

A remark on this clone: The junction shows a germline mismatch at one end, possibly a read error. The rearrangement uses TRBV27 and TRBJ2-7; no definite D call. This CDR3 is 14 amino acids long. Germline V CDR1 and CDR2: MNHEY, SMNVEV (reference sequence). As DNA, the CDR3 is TGTGCCAACAGTCCCGTCCTAGAAACCTACGAGCAGTACTTC. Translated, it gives CANSPVLETYEQYF.

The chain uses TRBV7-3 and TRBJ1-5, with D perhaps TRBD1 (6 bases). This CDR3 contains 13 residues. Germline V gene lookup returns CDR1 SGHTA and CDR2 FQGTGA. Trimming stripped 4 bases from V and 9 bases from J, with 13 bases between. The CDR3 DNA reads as TGTGCCAGCAGCTCGGACAGATTGGGGCCCCAGCATTTT. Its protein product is CASSSDRLGPQHF.

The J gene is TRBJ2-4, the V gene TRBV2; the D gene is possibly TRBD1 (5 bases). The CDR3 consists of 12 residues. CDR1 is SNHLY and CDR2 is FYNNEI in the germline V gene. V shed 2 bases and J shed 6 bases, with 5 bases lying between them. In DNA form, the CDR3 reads TGTGCCAGCAGTGAAACAGGAAACATTCAGTACTTC. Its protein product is CASSETGNIQYF.

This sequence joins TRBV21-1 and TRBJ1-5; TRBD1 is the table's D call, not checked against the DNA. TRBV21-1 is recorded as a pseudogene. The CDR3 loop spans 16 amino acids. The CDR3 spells CASSKVDTYSNQPQHF. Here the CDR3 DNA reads TGTGCCAGCAGCAAAGTGGACACATATAGCAATCAGCCCCAGCATTTT.

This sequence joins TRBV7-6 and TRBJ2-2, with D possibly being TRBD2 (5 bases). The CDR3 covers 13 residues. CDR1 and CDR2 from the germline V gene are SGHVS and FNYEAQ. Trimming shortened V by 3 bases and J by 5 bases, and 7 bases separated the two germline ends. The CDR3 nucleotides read TGTGCCAGCAGCTTCCGGGGAACCGGGGAGCTGTTTTTT. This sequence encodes CASSFRGTGELFF. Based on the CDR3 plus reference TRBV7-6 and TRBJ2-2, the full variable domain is GAGVSQSPRYKVTKRGQDVALRCDPISGHVSLYWYRQALGQGPEFLTYFNYEAQQDKSGLPNDRFSAERPEGSISTLTIQRTEQRDSAMYRCASSFRGTGELFFGEGSRLTVL.

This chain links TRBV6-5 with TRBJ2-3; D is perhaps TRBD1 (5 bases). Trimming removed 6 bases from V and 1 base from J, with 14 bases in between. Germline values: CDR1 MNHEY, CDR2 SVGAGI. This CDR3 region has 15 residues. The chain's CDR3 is CASRDLQQGTDTQYF. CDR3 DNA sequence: TGTGCCAGCAGAGATCTCCAACAGGGCACAGATACGCAGTATTTT.

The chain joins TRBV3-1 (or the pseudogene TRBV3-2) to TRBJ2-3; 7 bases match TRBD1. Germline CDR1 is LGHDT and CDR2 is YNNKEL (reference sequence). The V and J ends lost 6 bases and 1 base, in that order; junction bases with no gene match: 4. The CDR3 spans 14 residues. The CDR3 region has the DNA TGTGCCAGCAGGGGGACAGTCCGCACAGATACGCAGTATTTT. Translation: CASRGTVRTDTQYF.

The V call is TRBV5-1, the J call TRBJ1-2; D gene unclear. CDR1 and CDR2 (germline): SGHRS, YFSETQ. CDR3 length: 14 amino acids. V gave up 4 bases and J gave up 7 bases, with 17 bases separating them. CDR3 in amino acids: CASSPGGQEGGYTF. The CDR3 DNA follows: TGCGCCAGCAGCCCAGGAGGGCAGGAGGGTGGCTACACCTTC.

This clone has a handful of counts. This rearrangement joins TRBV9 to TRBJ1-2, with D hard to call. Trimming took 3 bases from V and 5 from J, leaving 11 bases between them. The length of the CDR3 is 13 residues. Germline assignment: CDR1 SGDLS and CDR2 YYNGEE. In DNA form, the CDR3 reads TGTGCCAGCAGCGCCGGGGATCGGTATGGCTACACCTTC. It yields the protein CASSAGDRYGYTF.

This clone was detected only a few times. Here the CDR3 DNA reads TGTGCCAGCAGCCCCCTACCTGAAGCTTTCTTT. It is translated as CASSPLPEAFF. This chain uses TRBV7-3 with TRBJ1-1, with D unresolved. Trimming took 5 bases from V and 6 from J, leaving 7 bases between them. This CDR3 region has 11 residues. The germline CDR1 and CDR2 sequences are SGHTA and FQGTGA.

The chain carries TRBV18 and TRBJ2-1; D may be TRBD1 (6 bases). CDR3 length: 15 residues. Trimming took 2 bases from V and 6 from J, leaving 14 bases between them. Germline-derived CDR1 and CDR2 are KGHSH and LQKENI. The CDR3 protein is CASSPVDNRVNEQFF. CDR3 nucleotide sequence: TGTGCCAGCTCACCAGTCGATAACAGGGTCAATGAGCAGTTCTTC.

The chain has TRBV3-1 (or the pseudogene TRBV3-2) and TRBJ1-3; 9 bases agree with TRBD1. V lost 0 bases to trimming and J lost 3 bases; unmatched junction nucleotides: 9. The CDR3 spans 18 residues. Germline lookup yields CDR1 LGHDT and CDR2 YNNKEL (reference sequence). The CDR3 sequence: CASSQDGPGQGFGNTIYF. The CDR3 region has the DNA TGTGCCAGCAGCCAAGATGGCCCGGGACAGGGTTTTGGAAACACCATATATTTT.

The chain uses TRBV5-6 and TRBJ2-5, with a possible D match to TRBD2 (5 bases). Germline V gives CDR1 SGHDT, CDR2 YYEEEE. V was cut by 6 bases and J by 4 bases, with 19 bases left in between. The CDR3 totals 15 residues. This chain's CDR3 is CASNVEREEGETQYF. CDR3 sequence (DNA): TGTGCCAGCAACGTCGAACGGGAAGAGGGAGAGACCCAGTACTTC.

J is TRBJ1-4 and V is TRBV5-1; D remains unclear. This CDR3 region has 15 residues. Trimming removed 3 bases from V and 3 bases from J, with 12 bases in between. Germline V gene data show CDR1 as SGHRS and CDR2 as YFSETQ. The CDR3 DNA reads TGCGCCAGCAGCTATGGTCCCAGTTCTAATGAAAAACTGTTTTTT. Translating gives CASSYGPSSNEKLFF.

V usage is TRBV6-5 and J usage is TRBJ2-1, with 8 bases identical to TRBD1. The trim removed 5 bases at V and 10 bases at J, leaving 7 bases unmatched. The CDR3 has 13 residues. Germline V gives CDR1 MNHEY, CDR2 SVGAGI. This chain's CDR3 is CASSLDRDREQFF. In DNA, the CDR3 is TGTGCCAGCAGTCTGGACAGGGATAGGGAGCAGTTCTTC.

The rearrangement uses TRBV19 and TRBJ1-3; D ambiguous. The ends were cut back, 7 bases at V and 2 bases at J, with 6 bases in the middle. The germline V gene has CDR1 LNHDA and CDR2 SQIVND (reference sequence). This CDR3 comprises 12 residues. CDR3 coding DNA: TGTGCCAGTACCCAGGCTGGAAACACCATATATTTT. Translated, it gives CASTQAGNTIYF. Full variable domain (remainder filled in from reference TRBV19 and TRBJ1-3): DGGITQSPKYLFRKEGQNVTLSCEQNLNHDAMYWYRQDPGQGLRLIYYSQIVNDFQKGDIAEGYSVSREKKESFPLTVTSAQKNPTAFYLCASTQAGNTIYFGEGSWLTVV.

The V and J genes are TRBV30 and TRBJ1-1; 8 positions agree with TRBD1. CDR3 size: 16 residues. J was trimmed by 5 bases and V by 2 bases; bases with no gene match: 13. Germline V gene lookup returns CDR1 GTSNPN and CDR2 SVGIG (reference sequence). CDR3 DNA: TGTGCCTGGAGTTTGTTACCCAGGGGGCGGGTTACTGAAGCTTTCTTT. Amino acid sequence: CAWSLLPRGRVTEAFF.

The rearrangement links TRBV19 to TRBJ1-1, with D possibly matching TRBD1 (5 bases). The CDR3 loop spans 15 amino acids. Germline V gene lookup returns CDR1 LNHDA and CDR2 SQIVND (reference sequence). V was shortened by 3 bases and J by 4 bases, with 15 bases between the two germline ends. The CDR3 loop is CASSIAISGGTEAFF. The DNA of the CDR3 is TGTGCCAGTAGTATCGCCATTTCGGGGGGCACTGAAGCTTTCTTT.

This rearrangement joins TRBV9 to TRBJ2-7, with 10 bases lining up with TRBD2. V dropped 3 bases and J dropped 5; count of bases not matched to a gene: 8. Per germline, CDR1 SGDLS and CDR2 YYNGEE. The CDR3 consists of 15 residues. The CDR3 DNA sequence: TGTGCCAGCAGCGCCGCCGGGACTAGCGACCACGAGCAGTACTTC. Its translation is CASSAAGTSDHEQYF.

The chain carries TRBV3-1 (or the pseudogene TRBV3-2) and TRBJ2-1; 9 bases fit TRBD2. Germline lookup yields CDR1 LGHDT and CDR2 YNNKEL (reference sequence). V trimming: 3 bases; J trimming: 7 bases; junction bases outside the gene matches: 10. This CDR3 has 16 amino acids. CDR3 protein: CASSQGGGAGGNEQFF. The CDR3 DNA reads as TGTGCCAGCAGCCAGGGCGGTGGCGCGGGGGGGAATGAGCAGTTCTTC.